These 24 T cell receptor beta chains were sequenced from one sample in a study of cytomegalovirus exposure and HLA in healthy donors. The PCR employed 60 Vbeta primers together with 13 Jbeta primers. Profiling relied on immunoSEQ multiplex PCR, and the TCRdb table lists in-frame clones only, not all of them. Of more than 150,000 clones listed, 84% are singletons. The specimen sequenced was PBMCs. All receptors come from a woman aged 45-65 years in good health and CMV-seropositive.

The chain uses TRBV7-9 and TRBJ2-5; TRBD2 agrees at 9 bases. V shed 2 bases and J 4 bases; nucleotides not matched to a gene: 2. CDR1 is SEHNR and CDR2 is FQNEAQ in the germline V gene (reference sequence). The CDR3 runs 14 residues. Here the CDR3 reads CASSLSRGGETQYF. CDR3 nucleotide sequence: TGTGCCAGCAGCTTATCGCGGGGGGGAGAGACCCAGTACTTC. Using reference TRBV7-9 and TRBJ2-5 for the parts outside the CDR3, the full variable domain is DTGVSQNPRHKITKRGQNVTFRCDPISEHNRLYWYRQTLGQGPEFLTYFQNEAQLEKSRLLSDRFSAERPKGSFSTLEIQRTEQGDSAMYLCASSLSRGGETQYFGPGTRLLVL.

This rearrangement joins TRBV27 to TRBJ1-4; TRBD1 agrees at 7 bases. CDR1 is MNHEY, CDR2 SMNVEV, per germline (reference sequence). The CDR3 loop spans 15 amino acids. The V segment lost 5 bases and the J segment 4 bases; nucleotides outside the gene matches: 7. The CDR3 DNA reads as TGTGCCAGCAGTCCACAGGGGTTGGGTAATGAAAAACTGTTTTTT. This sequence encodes CASSPQGLGNEKLFF. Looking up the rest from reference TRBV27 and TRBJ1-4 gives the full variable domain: EAQVTQNPRYLITVTGKKLTVTCSQNMNHEYMSWYRQDPGLGLRQIYYSMNVEVTDKGDVPEGYKVSRKEKRNFPLILESPSPNQTSLYFCASSPQGLGNEKLFFGSGTQLSVL.

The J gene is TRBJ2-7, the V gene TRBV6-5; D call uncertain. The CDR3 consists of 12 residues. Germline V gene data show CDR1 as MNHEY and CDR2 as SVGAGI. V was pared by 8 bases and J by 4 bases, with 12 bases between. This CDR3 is CASQLPLYEQYF. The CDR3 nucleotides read TGTGCCAGCCAACTACCCCTTTACGAGCAGTACTTC.

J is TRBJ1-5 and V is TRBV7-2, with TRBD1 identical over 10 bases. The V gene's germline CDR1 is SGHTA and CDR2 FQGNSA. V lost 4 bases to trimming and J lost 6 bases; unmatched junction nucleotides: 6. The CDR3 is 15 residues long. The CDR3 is CASSSGTGVAQPQHF. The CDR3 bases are TGTGCCAGCAGCTCAGGGACAGGGGTTGCTCAGCCCCAGCATTTT.

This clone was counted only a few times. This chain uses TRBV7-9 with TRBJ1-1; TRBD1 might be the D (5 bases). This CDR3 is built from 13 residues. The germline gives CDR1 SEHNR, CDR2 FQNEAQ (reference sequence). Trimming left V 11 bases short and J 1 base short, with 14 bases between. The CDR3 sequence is CASQGRANTEAFF. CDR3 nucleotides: TGTGCCTCCCAGGGCCGGGCGAACACTGAAGCTTTCTTT.

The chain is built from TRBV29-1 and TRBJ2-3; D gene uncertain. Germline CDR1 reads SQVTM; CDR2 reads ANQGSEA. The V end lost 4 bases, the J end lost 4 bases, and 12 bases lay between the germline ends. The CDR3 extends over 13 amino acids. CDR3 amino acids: CSVAADPSDTQYF. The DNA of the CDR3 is TGCAGCGTTGCCGCGGATCCTTCAGATACGCAGTATTTT.

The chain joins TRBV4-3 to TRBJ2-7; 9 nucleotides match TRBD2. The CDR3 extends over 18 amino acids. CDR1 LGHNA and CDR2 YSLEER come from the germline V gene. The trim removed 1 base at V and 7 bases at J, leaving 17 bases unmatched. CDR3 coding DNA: TGCGCCAGCAGCCAAGGAATTAGCGGGGGACCGGGGGACGGAGAGCAGTACTTC. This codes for CASSQGISGGPGDGEQYF.

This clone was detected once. The CDR3 DNA reads as TGTGCCAGCAGCTTAAGACTCCCTCGAGATACGCAGTATTTT. This gives the protein CASSLRLPRDTQYF. V usage is TRBV11-2 and J usage is TRBJ2-3; D remains ambiguous. This CDR3 is 14 amino acids long. V gave up 2 bases and J gave up 5 bases, with 11 bases separating them. The germline CDR1 and CDR2 sequences are SGHAT and FQNNGV.

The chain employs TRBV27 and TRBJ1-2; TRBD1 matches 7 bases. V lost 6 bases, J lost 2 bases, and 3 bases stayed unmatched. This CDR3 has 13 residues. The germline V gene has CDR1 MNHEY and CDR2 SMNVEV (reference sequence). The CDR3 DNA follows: TGTGCCAGCAGCCAGGGACAGAACTATGGCTACACCTTC. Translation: CASSQGQNYGYTF.

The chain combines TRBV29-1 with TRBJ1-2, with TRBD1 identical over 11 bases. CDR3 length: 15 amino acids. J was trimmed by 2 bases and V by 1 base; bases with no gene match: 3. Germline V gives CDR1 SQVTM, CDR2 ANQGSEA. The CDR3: CSVEAGTGGNYGYTF. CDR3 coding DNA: TGCAGCGTTGAAGCCGGGACAGGGGGGAACTATGGCTACACCTTC.

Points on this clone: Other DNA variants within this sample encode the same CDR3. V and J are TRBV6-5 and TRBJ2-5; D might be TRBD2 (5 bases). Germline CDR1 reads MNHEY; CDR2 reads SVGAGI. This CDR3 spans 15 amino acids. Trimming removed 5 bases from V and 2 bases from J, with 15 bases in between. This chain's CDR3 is CASSRLTGNQETQYF. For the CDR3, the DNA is TGTGCCAGCAGTCGATTGACGGGGAATCAAGAGACCCAGTACTTC.

CDR3 coding DNA: TGCAGCGTTGAAGGACCGGGGGGGCAAAGATACAATGAGCAGTTCTTC. This encodes CSVEGPGGQRYNEQFF. V gene TRBV29-1 combines with J gene TRBJ2-1; 8 bases match TRBD2. Germline CDR1 reads SQVTM; CDR2 reads ANQGSEA. The CDR3 consists of 16 residues. The V segment lost 1 base and the J segment 4 bases; nucleotides outside the gene matches: 9.

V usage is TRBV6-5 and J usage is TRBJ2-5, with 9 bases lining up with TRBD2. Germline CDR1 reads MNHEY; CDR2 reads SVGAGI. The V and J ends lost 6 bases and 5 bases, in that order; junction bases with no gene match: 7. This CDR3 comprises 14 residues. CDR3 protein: CASSLSGGGETQYF. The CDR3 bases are TGTGCCAGCAGCCTTAGCGGGGGCGGGGAGACCCAGTACTTC.

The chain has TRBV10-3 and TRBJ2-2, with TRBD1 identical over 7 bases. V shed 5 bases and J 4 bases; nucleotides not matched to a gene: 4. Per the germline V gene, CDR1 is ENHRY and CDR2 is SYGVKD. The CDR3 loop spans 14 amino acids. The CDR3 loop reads CAISRDRSTGELFF. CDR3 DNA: TGTGCCATCAGTCGGGACAGAAGCACCGGGGAGCTGTTTTTT.

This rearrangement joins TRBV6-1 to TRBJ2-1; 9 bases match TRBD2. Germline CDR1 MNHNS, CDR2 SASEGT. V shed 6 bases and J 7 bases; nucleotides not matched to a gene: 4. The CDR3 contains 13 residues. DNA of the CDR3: TGTGCCAGCAGGAATAGCGGGGGTAATGAGCAGTTCTTC. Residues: CASRNSGGNEQFF.

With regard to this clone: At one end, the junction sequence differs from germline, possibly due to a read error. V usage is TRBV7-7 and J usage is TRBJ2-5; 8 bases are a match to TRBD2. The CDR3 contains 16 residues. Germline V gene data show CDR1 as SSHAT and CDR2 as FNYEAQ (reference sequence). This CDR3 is CASSLARAGGQETQYF. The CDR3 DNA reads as TGTGCTAGCAGCTTAGCCCGCGCGGGGGGCCAAGAGACCCAGTACTTC.

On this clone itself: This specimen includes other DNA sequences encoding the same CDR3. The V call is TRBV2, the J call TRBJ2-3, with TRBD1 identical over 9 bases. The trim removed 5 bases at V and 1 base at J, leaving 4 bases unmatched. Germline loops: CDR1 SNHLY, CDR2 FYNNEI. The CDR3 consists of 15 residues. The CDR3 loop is CASSSRTGGTDTQYF. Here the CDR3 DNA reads TGTGCCAGCAGTTCCCGGACAGGGGGCACAGATACGCAGTATTTT.

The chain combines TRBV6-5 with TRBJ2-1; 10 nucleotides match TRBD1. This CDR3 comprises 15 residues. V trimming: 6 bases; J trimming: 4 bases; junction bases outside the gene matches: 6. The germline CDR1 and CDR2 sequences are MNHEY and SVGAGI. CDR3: CASRVRDRGYNEQFF. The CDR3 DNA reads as TGTGCCAGCAGAGTCCGGGACAGGGGTTACAATGAGCAGTTCTTC.

CDR3 coding DNA: TGTGCCAGTAGAATGGGACAATGGACTGAAGCTTTCTTT. It is translated as CASRMGQWTEAFF. The V and J genes are TRBV19 and TRBJ1-1; tentative D call: TRBD1 (6 bases). Germline-derived CDR1 and CDR2 are LNHDA and SQIVND (reference sequence). With 6 bases removed from V and 5 bases from J, the gap between germline ends came to 13 bases. The CDR3 extends over 13 amino acids.

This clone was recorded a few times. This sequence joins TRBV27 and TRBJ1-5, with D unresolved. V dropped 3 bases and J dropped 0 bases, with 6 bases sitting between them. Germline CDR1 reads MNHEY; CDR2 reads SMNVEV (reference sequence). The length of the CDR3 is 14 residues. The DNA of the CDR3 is TGTGCCAGCAGTTTCTTTTATAGCAATCAGCCCCAGCATTTT. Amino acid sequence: CASSFFYSNQPQHF.

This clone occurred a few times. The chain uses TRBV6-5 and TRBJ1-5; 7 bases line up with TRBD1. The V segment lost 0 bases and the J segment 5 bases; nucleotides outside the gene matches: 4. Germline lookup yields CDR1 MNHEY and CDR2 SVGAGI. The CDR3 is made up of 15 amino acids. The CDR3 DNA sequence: TGTGCCAGCAGTTACTCGACAGGGCCGGATCAGCCCCAGCATTTT. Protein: CASSYSTGPDQPQHF.

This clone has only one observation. The CDR3 sequence: CASSPPGSYNEQFF. DNA for the CDR3: TGTGCCAGCAGTCCGCCGGGGAGTTACAATGAGCAGTTCTTC. V usage is TRBV28 and J usage is TRBJ2-1; possible D gene TRBD2, 5 bases. This CDR3 has 14 residues. Germline V gene lookup returns CDR1 MDHEN and CDR2 SYDVKM. V was trimmed by 5 bases and J by 4 bases, leaving 12 bases between them.

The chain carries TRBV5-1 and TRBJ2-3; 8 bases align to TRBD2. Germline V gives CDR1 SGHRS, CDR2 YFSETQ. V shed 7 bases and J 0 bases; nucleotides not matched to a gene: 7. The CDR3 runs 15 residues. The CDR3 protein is CASAGSGTSTDTQYF. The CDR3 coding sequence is TGCGCCAGCGCCGGTAGCGGGACTAGCACAGATACGCAGTATTTT. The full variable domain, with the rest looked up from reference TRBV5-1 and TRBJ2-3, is KAGVTQTPRYLIKTRGQQVTLSCSPISGHRSVSWYQQTPGQGLQFLFEYFSETQRNKGNFPGRFSGRQFSNSRSEMNVSTLELGDSALYLCASAGSGTSTDTQYFGPGTRLTVL.

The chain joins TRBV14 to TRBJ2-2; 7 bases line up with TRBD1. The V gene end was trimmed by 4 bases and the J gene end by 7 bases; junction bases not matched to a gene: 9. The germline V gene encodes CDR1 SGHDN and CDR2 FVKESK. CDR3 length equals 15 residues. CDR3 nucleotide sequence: TGTGCCAGCAGCCCCACAGGGGAAGCGCTCGGGGAGCTGTTTTTT. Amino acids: CASSPTGEALGELFF.